Below, one T cell receptor beta chain is given with its context. MiXCR, run by TCRdb on the RT-PCR reads, gives a single entry per CDR3 protein. The table has over 350,000 distinct CDR3 sequences, 16% seen once. The data were obtained in a study of patients and donors after allogeneic stem cell transplantation. Looked up from germline, CDR1 is SGHTA and CDR2 is FQGTGA. The CDR3 is 17 amino acids. Trimming took 5 bases from V and 7 from J; bases not matched to a gene: 14. Material: blood, either unsorted or a sorted T cell fraction (not recorded which). The rearrangement joins TRBV7-3 to TRBJ2-2; 9 bases match TRBD2. This sequence originates from a human donor who was either an allogeneic HSCT recipient or a stem cell or donor lymphocyte infusion donor (not recorded which). It is not recorded whose cells these are; they may come from a transplant donor. This CDR3 is CASSPSLRGRAGGELFF. The CDR3 DNA sequence: TGTGCCAGCAGCCCGTCTTTGCGCGGGAGGGCCGGCGGGGAGCTGTTTTTT.